The T cell receptor beta chain under discussion was sequenced for a study of OX40 agonist ivuxolimab in advanced cancers. As for the study in general: Patients took ivuxolimab, an agonistic anti-OX40 (CD134) antibody.

Sequencing was performed with immunoSEQ multiplex PCR; in TCRdb, only in-frame clones are kept and a portion is missing. The repertoire has fewer than 75,000 clones, around nine tenths of them found once; the top ten carry just over 0.6%. Study-level points and caveats: Blood T cells, both CD4+ and CD8+, expanded clonally by week 6 at 0.1 to 3.0 mg/kg.

Peripheral blood came from all dose cohorts at three timepoints. Comments on this clone: Its antigen is as yet unknown.

This CDR3 has 17 residues. Germline values: CDR1 LNHDA, CDR2 SQIVND (reference sequence). Trimming at V came to 6 bases and at J to 0 bases, leaving 11 bases not matched to a gene. The sample here was CD4+ or CD8+ T cells sorted from blood, taken in a trial of the OX40 agonist ivuxolimab. This chain joins TRBV19 and TRBJ2-3; the match to TRBD2 covers 8 bases. This sequence was found in an adult with an advanced solid tumor such as melanoma, head and neck, liver or kidney cancer. DNA for the CDR3: TGTGCCAGTAGCAAGAGCGGGAGACGCTGGAGCACAGATACGCAGTATTTT. Its protein product is CASSKSGRRWSTDTQYF.